Below, 16 T cell receptor beta chains from the same sample are listed, as sequenced in a study of blood T cell repertoires in COVID-19. The method was immunoSEQ multiplex PCR; TCRdb's version includes in-frame clones alone and lacks a portion of them. The sample consists of some 42,000 clones, nearly 90% of them appearing once. The sequencing input was peripheral blood. The origin of the receptors is a man aged 50 to 59 with active COVID-19.

This clone was picked up a small number of times. The V gene is TRBV11-3, the J gene TRBJ1-1; D may be TRBD1 (5 bases). V shed 4 bases and J shed 4 bases, with 7 bases lying between them. CDR3 size: 12 residues. Germline loops: CDR1 SGHNT, CDR2 YENEEA. In nucleotides, the CDR3 is TGTGCCAGCAGCTCAGGGTTCACTGAAGCTTTCTTT. It is translated as CASSSGFTEAFF.

The chain joins TRBV3-1 (or the pseudogene TRBV3-2) to TRBJ2-2; 7 bases are a match to TRBD1. Germline values: CDR1 LGHDT, CDR2 YNNKEL (reference sequence). This CDR3 has 15 amino acids. V gave up 4 bases and J gave up 4 bases; unmatched junction bases: 6. The CDR3 nucleotides are TGTGCCAGCAGCCGGGAACAGGGGACCACCGGGGAGCTGTTTTTT. Encoded protein: CASSREQGTTGELFF.

This chain connects TRBV30 to TRBJ2-7; 11 bases are shared with TRBD1. V was clipped by 1 base and J by 0 bases; unmatched bases: 14. The CDR3 sequence is 19 residues long. CDR1 GTSNPN and CDR2 SVGIG come from the germline V gene (reference sequence). This CDR3 is CAWSGFFGQGAFGSYEQYF. As DNA, the CDR3 is TGTGCCTGGAGTGGTTTCTTCGGACAGGGGGCTTTCGGCTCCTACGAGCAGTACTTC.

This clone was found once. V usage is TRBV5-6 and J usage is TRBJ2-2; D perhaps matches TRBD1 (5 bases). CDR1 SGHDT and CDR2 YYEEEE come from the germline V gene. V was pared by 3 bases and J by 3 bases, with 15 bases between. The CDR3 is made up of 16 amino acids. The chain's CDR3 is CASSSPGQGDTGELFF. Here the CDR3 DNA reads TGTGCCAGCAGCTCCCCCGGGCAGGGTGACACCGGGGAGCTGTTTTTT.

A single count supports this clone. The chain combines TRBV7-9 with TRBJ1-2, with 7 bases lining up with TRBD1. This CDR3 comprises 13 residues. Losses at the gene ends were 5 bases for V and 4 bases for J; bases not matched to a gene: 4. Germline CDR1 is SEHNR and CDR2 is FQNEAQ (reference sequence). CDR3 DNA: TGTGCCAGCAGCCACGGACAGGTCTATGGCTACACCTTC. Residues: CASSHGQVYGYTF.

The chain uses TRBV18 and TRBJ1-1, with D unresolved. The CDR3 is made up of 15 amino acids. V gave up 7 bases and J gave up 0 bases, with 15 bases separating them. CDR1 and CDR2 from the germline V gene are KGHSH and LQKENI. The CDR3 here is CASFPPSLMNTEAFF. The DNA for the CDR3 is TGTGCCAGCTTCCCCCCCAGTCTCATGAACACTGAAGCTTTCTTT.

The gene calls are TRBV24-1 and TRBJ2-1; a weak D match, TRBD2 (6 bases). The germline V gene has CDR1 KGHDR and CDR2 SFDVKD. The CDR3 consists of 13 residues. Deletions cut 2 bases from V and 7 bases from J, with 8 bases between. CDR3: CATSDSGTNEQFF. The CDR3 DNA reads as TGTGCCACCAGTGATTCCGGGACTAATGAGCAGTTCTTC.

This chain links TRBV7-9 with TRBJ1-6, with a weak D call TRBD1 (5 bases). The CDR3 is 15 residues long. The germline V and J ends were trimmed by 1 base and 5 bases, with 9 bases remaining between them. Looked up from germline, CDR1 is SEHNR and CDR2 is FQNEAQ (reference sequence). CDR3 nucleotides: TGTGCCAGCAGCTTAGGAGGACACAATAATTCACCCCTCCACTTT. Its protein product is CASSLGGHNNSPLHF.

The rearrangement joins TRBV7-6 to TRBJ2-2; 7 bases map to TRBD2. The germline gives CDR1 SGHVS, CDR2 FNYEAQ. V dropped 5 bases and J dropped 0; count of bases not matched to a gene: 9. CDR3 length: 17 amino acids. The CDR3 loop is CASSPRNGLANTGELFF. The CDR3, as DNA: TGTGCCAGCAGCCCGAGGAACGGACTAGCGAACACCGGGGAGCTGTTTTTT. The full variable domain, rest sourced from reference TRBV7-6 and TRBJ2-2, is GAGVSQSPRYKVTKRGQDVALRCDPISGHVSLYWYRQALGQGPEFLTYFNYEAQQDKSGLPNDRFSAERPEGSISTLTIQRTEQRDSAMYRCASSPRNGLANTGELFFGEGSRLTVL.

This chain joins TRBV6-5 and TRBJ2-2; weak D call: TRBD1 (7 bases). The CDR3 is 15 residues long. The germline V and J ends were trimmed by 5 bases and 6 bases, with 16 bases remaining between them. Germline CDR1 is MNHEY and CDR2 is SVGAGI. The CDR3 is CASSRDLGGSGELFF. Written as DNA, the CDR3 is TGTGCCAGCAGTCGGGACTTAGGGGGCTCCGGGGAGCTGTTTTTT.

For the CDR3, the DNA is TGTGCCAGCAATCCAATCGGACAGGGGCTCCCCTACGAGCAGTACTTC. This translates into CASNPIGQGLPYEQYF. The J gene is TRBJ2-7, the V gene TRBV2, with 9 positions matching TRBD1. The CDR3 extends over 16 amino acids. Germline CDR1 is SNHLY and CDR2 is FYNNEI. V lost 7 bases and J lost 2; bases outside the gene matches: 12.

The V gene is TRBV7-2, the J gene TRBJ2-3, with 12 nucleotides matching TRBD2. This CDR3 spans 18 amino acids. Looked up from germline, CDR1 is SGHTA and CDR2 is FQGNSA. V shed 1 base, J shed 0 bases, and the junction held 5 bases outside the gene matches. The chain's CDR3 is CASSLGPGTSGSTDTQYF. CDR3 coding DNA: TGTGCCAGCAGCTTAGGCCCCGGGACTAGCGGGAGCACAGATACGCAGTATTTT.

The chain is built from TRBV19 and TRBJ1-2, with D unresolved. This CDR3 comprises 13 residues. Germline V gene data show CDR1 as LNHDA and CDR2 as SQIVND (reference sequence). V lost 4 bases and J 3 bases, leaving 9 bases between the germline ends. CDR3 sequence: CASSSRGDYGYTF. CDR3 in DNA: TGTGCCAGTAGTAGTCGAGGCGACTATGGCTACACCTTC.

The gene calls are TRBV5-1 and TRBJ1-2; D call uncertain. Germline V gene data show CDR1 as SGHRS and CDR2 as YFSETQ. This CDR3 is 14 amino acids long. Trimming removed 0 bases from V and 0 bases from J, with 6 bases in between. Here the CDR3 reads CASSLDTTNYGYTF. In nucleotides, the CDR3 is TGCGCCAGCAGCTTGGACACAACTAACTATGGCTACACCTTC.

V usage is TRBV4-1 and J usage is TRBJ1-1, with TRBD1 matching over 7 bases. The germline gives CDR1 MGHRA, CDR2 YSYEKL. The CDR3 extends over 14 amino acids. Trimming removed 7 bases from V and 1 base from J; junction bases left unmatched: 6. DNA of the CDR3: TGCGCCAGCACCTCAGCAGGGGGGAACACTGAAGCTTTCTTT. Encoded protein: CASTSAGGNTEAFF.

This chain links TRBV2 with TRBJ1-1; D call uncertain. CDR3 length: 15 residues. Germline V lookup: CDR1 SNHLY, CDR2 FYNNEI. The V end lost 4 bases, the J end lost 0 bases, and 12 bases lay between the germline ends. The CDR3 bases are TGTGCCAGCAGTGCCCCCAGAACAATGAACACTGAAGCTTTCTTT. Its protein product is CASSAPRTMNTEAFF.